The 29 T cell receptor beta chains below come from one sample, sequenced in a study of identical twins. MiXCR, run by TCRdb on the 5' RACE reads, gives a single entry per CDR3 protein. The sample carries approximately 350,000 distinct CDR3 sequences, roughly 12% recorded once. The sample was also linked to a second study, of yellow fever vaccine responses in identical twins.

The sequencing input was CD8+ T cells sorted from blood. The receptors come from a woman between 18 and 29 years old in good health.

This chain uses TRBV19 with TRBJ2-1, with 12 bases lining up with TRBD2. The CDR3 has 15 residues. Per germline, CDR1 LNHDA and CDR2 SQIVND (reference sequence). Unmatched junction bases numbered 7, after V lost 3 bases and J lost 10 bases. The chain's CDR3 is CASSIVTSGRGEQFF. The CDR3 coding sequence is TGTGCCAGTAGTATCGTGACTAGCGGGAGAGGGGAGCAGTTCTTC. The variable domain in full, completed from reference TRBV19 and TRBJ2-1, reads DGGITQSPKYLFRKEGQNVTLSCEQNLNHDAMYWYRQDPGQGLRLIYYSQIVNDFQKGDIAEGYSVSREKKESFPLTVTSAQKNPTAFYLCASSIVTSGRGEQFFGPGTRLTVL.

This rearrangement joins TRBV7-2 to TRBJ1-1; no firm D call. V was pared by 4 bases and J by 5 bases, with 11 bases between. Germline CDR1 is SGHTA and CDR2 is FQGNSA. The CDR3 length is 13 residues. The CDR3 region has the DNA TGTGCCAGCAGCTACAATTGGGGTACTGAAGCTTTCTTT. It specifies CASSYNWGTEAFF.

This clonotype was seen only a few times. The rearrangement links TRBV7-9 to TRBJ1-1; 9 nucleotides agree with TRBD1. CDR3 length: 15 amino acids. Germline V CDR1 and CDR2: SEHNR, FQNEAQ (reference sequence). Trimming removed 5 bases from V and 5 bases from J; junction bases left unmatched: 9. The CDR3 DNA sequence: TGTGCCAGCAGCAGGAAACAGGGGGCGAGGACTGAAGCTTTCTTT. Its translation is CASSRKQGARTEAFF.

In this sample, this clonotype turned up a few times. The chain recombines TRBV9 with TRBJ2-2; 9 nucleotides match TRBD2. The V and J ends lost 4 bases and 4 bases, in that order; junction bases with no gene match: 5. Germline CDR1 SGDLS, CDR2 YYNGEE. The CDR3 is 15 residues long. CDR3 amino acids: CASSSGTSPTGELFF. CDR3 DNA sequence: TGTGCCAGCAGCTCAGGGACTAGCCCCACCGGGGAGCTGTTTTTT.

This chain uses TRBV2 with TRBJ2-5; TRBD1 matches at 12 bases. The CDR3 is 16 residues long. From germline, CDR1 is SNHLY and CDR2 FYNNEI. The junction had 6 bases not matched to a gene; V was cut back by 3 bases and J by 4 bases. DNA for the CDR3: TGTGCCAGCAGTGATCCGGGACAGGGGGCGGGAGAGACCCAGTACTTC. Its protein product is CASSDPGQGAGETQYF.

Here the CDR3 reads CASSLGGAEGNYGYTF. The DNA for the CDR3 is TGTGCCAGCAGCTTAGGAGGGGCAGAGGGCAACTATGGCTACACCTTC. J is TRBJ1-2 and V is TRBV7-9, with D maybe TRBD1 (5 bases). V lost 1 base to trimming and J lost 2 bases, with 14 bases between them. Germline loops: CDR1 SEHNR, CDR2 FQNEAQ (reference sequence). The CDR3 sequence is 16 residues long. Complete variable domain (other parts from reference TRBV7-9 and TRBJ1-2): DTGVSQNPRHKITKRGQNVTFRCDPISEHNRLYWYRQTLGQGPEFLTYFQNEAQLEKSRLLSDRFSAERPKGSFSTLEIQRTEQGDSAMYLCASSLGGAEGNYGYTFGSGTRLTVV.

This clonotype was seen repeatedly, ten times or more. V gene TRBV3-1 combines with J gene TRBJ1-4; the D is unclear. The CDR3 is 16 amino acids. V dropped 0 bases and J dropped 2 bases, with 10 bases sitting between them. Germline V lookup: CDR1 LGHDT, CDR2 YNNKEL (reference sequence). This CDR3 is CASSQEQGATNEKLFF. DNA of the CDR3: TGTGCCAGCAGCCAAGAACAAGGTGCGACTAATGAAAAACTGTTTTTT.

This clonotype was observed a few times. The rearrangement uses TRBV12-5 and TRBJ1-4; tentative D call: TRBD1 (5 bases). There are 11 residues in the CDR3. V was shortened by 8 bases and J by 8 bases, with 9 bases between the two germline ends. Per germline, CDR1 LGHNT and CDR2 FRNRAP. The CDR3 loop reads CASRDGEKLFF. The CDR3, as DNA: TGTGCTAGTAGGGACGGGGAAAAACTGTTTTTT.

V is TRBV10-2 and J is TRBJ1-4, with 10 bases fitting TRBD1. V lost 4 bases and J lost 8; bases outside the gene matches: 7. CDR3 length: 15 amino acids. The germline V gene has CDR1 WSHSY and CDR2 SAAADI. CDR3 sequence: CASSGRDRGREKLFF. The CDR3 coding sequence is TGCGCCAGCAGTGGACGGGACAGGGGAAGGGAAAAACTGTTTTTT.

The chain links TRBV23-1 to TRBJ2-2; 10 bases map to TRBD1. TRBV23-1 is an open reading frame, and its role is uncertain. Trimming at V came to 3 bases and at J to 4 bases, leaving 5 bases not matched to a gene. This CDR3 spans 16 amino acids. CDR3 in amino acids: CASSQTTGGGTGELFF. The DNA of the CDR3 is TGCGCCAGCAGTCAGACGACAGGGGGCGGCACCGGGGAGCTGTTTTTT.

This sequence joins TRBV28 and TRBJ1-2, with 8 bases matching TRBD1. After removal of 3 bases from V and 5 bases from J, the junction contained 5 bases not matched to a gene. The CDR3 sequence is 14 residues long. Looked up from germline, CDR1 is MDHEN and CDR2 is SYDVKM. CDR3 coding DNA: TGTGCCAGCAGTTTTCGAACAGGGGGATATGGCTACACCTTC. Translated, it gives CASSFRTGGYGYTF.

This clonotype was recorded many times. This rearrangement joins TRBV12-3 or TRBV12-4 to TRBJ2-7; possibly TRBD2 for D (5 bases). This CDR3 region has 13 residues. Trimming stripped 5 bases from V and 4 bases from J, with 12 bases between. For the CDR3, the DNA is TGTGCCAGCAGTAAGAGACGGGATTACGAGCAGTACTTC. It encodes CASSKRRDYEQYF.

The V call is TRBV2, the J call TRBJ2-1; 11 bases are shared with TRBD2. CDR1 and CDR2 from the germline V gene are SNHLY and FYNNEI. V lost 3 bases, J lost 0 bases, and 4 bases stayed unmatched. The CDR3 extends over 17 amino acids. CDR3: CASSDPGLADSYNEQFF. CDR3 in DNA: TGTGCCAGCAGTGACCCGGGACTAGCGGACTCCTACAATGAGCAGTTCTTC.

The chain employs TRBV7-9 and TRBJ1-3, with D hard to call. V was clipped by 4 bases and J by 4 bases, with 11 bases between them. CDR1 SEHNR and CDR2 FQNEAQ come from the germline V gene (reference sequence). This CDR3 region has 14 residues. CDR3 protein: CASSSEAGGNTIYF. Here the CDR3 DNA reads TGTGCCAGCAGCTCAGAAGCAGGCGGAAACACCATATATTTT.

The chain has TRBV7-9 and TRBJ2-2; 9 bases agree with TRBD2. The CDR3 contains 16 residues. Unmatched junction bases numbered 15, after V lost 11 bases and J lost 5 bases. CDR1 is SEHNR, CDR2 FQNEAQ, per germline (reference sequence). The CDR3 spells CAPSPAGGPRTGELFF. In DNA, the CDR3 is TGTGCCCCCAGTCCCGCGGGGGGGCCGCGAACCGGGGAGCTGTTTTTT.

The table lists this clonotype with a few counts. The chain carries TRBV7-9 and TRBJ1-2; 7 bases are a match to TRBD1. Germline V CDR1 and CDR2: SEHNR, FQNEAQ (reference sequence). J was trimmed by 4 bases and V by 7 bases; bases with no gene match: 12. CDR3 length: 15 amino acids. This CDR3 is CASTPRQTGTYGYTF. The CDR3 DNA reads TGTGCCAGCACCCCACGACAGACAGGGACCTATGGCTACACCTTC.

This clonotype was detected ten times or more. The V call is TRBV11-2, the J call TRBJ2-1; no clear D gene. Trimming left V 5 bases short and J 1 base short, with 18 bases between. Germline lookup yields CDR1 SGHAT and CDR2 FQNNGV. The CDR3 consists of 17 residues. The CDR3 DNA follows: TGTGCCAGCAGCATGACACCTTACCCACATTCCTACAATGAGCAGTTCTTC. It is translated as CASSMTPYPHSYNEQFF.

The genes are TRBV7-9 and TRBJ2-1; D is uncertain. V dropped 5 bases and J dropped 3 bases, with 14 bases sitting between them. CDR1 is SEHNR and CDR2 is FQNEAQ in the germline V gene (reference sequence). The CDR3 loop spans 15 amino acids. CDR3 region: CASSRTFHGYNEQFF. In DNA, the CDR3 is TGTGCCAGCAGCCGAACCTTCCACGGCTACAATGAGCAGTTCTTC.

This clonotype was picked up many times. The chain has TRBV7-9 and TRBJ2-2, with 8 bases aligning to TRBD1. V lost 4 bases to trimming and J lost 1 base; unmatched junction nucleotides: 5. Germline CDR1 reads SEHNR; CDR2 reads FQNEAQ (reference sequence). CDR3 size: 16 residues. CDR3 DNA sequence: TGTGCCAGCAGCTCACCCGACAGGGGGAACACCGGGGAGCTGTTTTTT. Its translation: CASSSPDRGNTGELFF.

This clonotype was seen only a few times. The gene calls are TRBV13 and TRBJ2-7; D might be TRBD1 (6 bases). The CDR3 is 15 amino acids. The germline CDR1 and CDR2 sequences are PRHDT and FYEKMQ (reference sequence). V lost 5 bases and J lost 0, with 14 bases in between. The CDR3 protein is CASSPTGQSSYEQYF. The CDR3 coding sequence is TGTGCCAGCAGCCCTACAGGGCAGAGCTCCTACGAGCAGTACTTC.

This clonotype was seen a handful of times. The J gene is TRBJ2-3, the V gene TRBV24-1; 14 bases match TRBD2. The trim removed 7 bases at V and 4 bases at J, leaving 12 bases unmatched. This CDR3 spans 18 amino acids. Germline loops: CDR1 KGHDR, CDR2 SFDVKD. The CDR3 DNA reads TGTGCCACCAGGGGGGCCGAGAGACTAGCGGGAGGGCCAGATACGCAGTATTTT. It translates to CATRGAERLAGGPDTQYF.

V usage is TRBV2 and J usage is TRBJ2-7; possibly TRBD1 for D (5 bases). Germline V CDR1 and CDR2: SNHLY, FYNNEI. V was pared by 1 base and J by 1 base, with 8 bases between. This CDR3 is built from 14 residues. The CDR3 spells CASSEVNRSYEQYF. CDR3 bases: TGTGCCAGCAGTGAAGTTAACAGGTCCTACGAGCAGTACTTC.

This clonotype occurred many times. V gene TRBV7-6 combines with J gene TRBJ1-2; D call uncertain. Trimming pared 0 bases from V and 4 bases from J, leaving 9 bases between. The CDR3 covers 14 residues. Germline CDR1 SGHVS, CDR2 FNYEAQ. The CDR3 DNA reads as TGTGCCAGCAGCTTAGCAGGGCCCGCCTATGGCTACACCTTC. Its translation is CASSLAGPAYGYTF.

This clonotype was picked up a small number of times. The chain has TRBV9 and TRBJ2-1; perhaps TRBD1 as D (5 bases). V was shortened by 0 bases and J by 8 bases, with 12 bases between the two germline ends. The CDR3 contains 14 residues. CDR1 and CDR2 from the germline V gene are SGDLS and YYNGEE. The CDR3 sequence is CASSVEQDVYEQFF. The DNA for the CDR3 is TGTGCCAGCAGCGTAGAACAGGACGTCTATGAGCAGTTCTTC.

This clonotype came up a few times. V is TRBV6-5 and J is TRBJ2-2; 11 bases are shared with TRBD1. Trimming removed 3 bases from V and 4 bases from J; junction bases left unmatched: 1. The germline V gene has CDR1 MNHEY and CDR2 SVGAGI. This CDR3 is built from 15 residues. In nucleotides, the CDR3 is TGTGCCAGCAGTTATGGGACAGGGGGCACCGGGGAGCTGTTTTTT. Its protein is CASSYGTGGTGELFF.

This clonotype was recorded at least ten times. CDR3 residues: CASRERTRTDTQYF. The CDR3 DNA sequence: TGTGCCAGCAGAGAGCGGACCCGCACAGATACGCAGTATTTT. The genes are TRBV7-2 and TRBJ2-3, with a possible D match to TRBD2 (5 bases). V was cut by 6 bases and J by 1 base, with 11 bases left in between. The germline gives CDR1 SGHTA, CDR2 FQGNSA. This CDR3 is built from 14 residues.

This clonotype was detected many times. The chain employs TRBV13 and TRBJ1-2; D is possibly TRBD1 (5 bases). This CDR3 has 14 residues. Germline V gene sequence: CDR1 PRHDT, CDR2 FYEKMQ (reference sequence). The ends were cut back, 5 bases at V and 2 bases at J, with 12 bases in the middle. The CDR3 nucleotides read TGTGCCAGCAGCCAAGGGACTGGAAACTATGGCTACACCTTC. Translated: CASSQGTGNYGYTF.

This clonotype occurred many times. V gene TRBV11-1 combines with J gene TRBJ2-1, with TRBD2 as a possible D gene (5 bases). From germline, CDR1 is SGHAT and CDR2 FQDESV (reference sequence). With 2 bases removed from V and 5 bases from J, the gap between germline ends came to 10 bases. The CDR3 has 14 amino acids. The CDR3 is CASSLLALDNEQFF. CDR3 bases: TGTGCCAGCAGCTTATTAGCGTTAGACAATGAGCAGTTCTTC.

The gene calls are TRBV5-7 and TRBJ2-2; 7 positions match TRBD2. TRBV5-7 is designated an ORF whose function remains uncertain. The J segment lost 4 bases and the V segment lost 5 bases, leaving 8 bases of the junction unmatched. This CDR3 region has 15 residues. CDR3 region: CASRFSGPRTGELFF. CDR3 DNA sequence: TGTGCCAGCAGGTTTAGCGGGCCTCGCACCGGGGAGCTGTTTTTT.